Below are 29 T cell receptor beta chains sequenced from a single sample in a study of cytomegalovirus exposure and HLA in healthy donors. The PCR ran on 60 Vbeta and 13 Jbeta primers. Some clones are missing from TCRdb's copy, which holds only in-frame ones; the method was immunoSEQ multiplex PCR. Here the sample spans about 120,000 clones, around 82% being singletons. The specimen was PBMCs. These receptors originate from a woman in her thirties or forties in good health and CMV-seropositive.

This clone is a singleton in its sample. The gene calls are TRBV20-1 and TRBJ2-1; D is perhaps TRBD1 (5 bases). The CDR3 runs 11 residues. Germline CDR1 DFQATT, CDR2 SNEGSKA (reference sequence). The germline V and J ends were trimmed by 6 bases and 7 bases, with 10 bases remaining between them. The CDR3 reads CSAPQGNEQFF. The CDR3 coding sequence is TGCAGTGCCCCTCAGGGTAATGAGCAGTTCTTC.

This chain uses TRBV6-1 with TRBJ1-3; a weak D match, TRBD1 (5 bases). The CDR3 contains 13 residues. CDR1 and CDR2 from the germline V gene are MNHNS and SASEGT. Trimming cost V 11 bases and J 2 bases, with 13 bases left between them. The DNA of the CDR3 is TGTGCCGGCGCGGGGGTACCTGGAAACACCATATATTTT. Amino acids: CAGAGVPGNTIYF.

This clone has only a few counts. This chain uses TRBV27 with TRBJ1-5; the match to TRBD1 covers 7 bases. CDR3 length: 13 amino acids. Germline assignment: CDR1 MNHEY and CDR2 SMNVEV (reference sequence). The trim removed 6 bases at V and 6 bases at J, leaving 5 bases unmatched. The DNA of the CDR3 is TGTGCCAGCAGCGGGGGACAGTCTCAGCCCCAGCATTTT. It yields the protein CASSGGQSQPQHF.

The rearrangement links TRBV5-4 to TRBJ2-7, with 7 nucleotides matching TRBD1. Trimming at V came to 1 base and at J to 5 bases, leaving 9 bases not matched to a gene. Germline V gene data show CDR1 as SGHNT and CDR2 as YYREEE (reference sequence). This CDR3 spans 15 amino acids. In DNA form, the CDR3 reads TGTGCCAGCAGCTTGAAGGTCGCAGGGGGTAACGAGCAGTACTTC. It encodes CASSLKVAGGNEQYF. The whole variable domain, remainder taken from reference TRBV5-4 and TRBJ2-7, is ETGVTQSPTHLIKTRGQQVTLRCSSQSGHNTVSWYQQALGQGPQFIFQYYREEENGRGNFPPRFSGLQFPNYSSELNVNALELDDSALYLCASSLKVAGGNEQYFGPGTRLTVT.

The chain uses TRBV28 and TRBJ1-5; D is undetermined. Trimming took off 5 bases at V and 2 bases at J, with 7 bases between the two ends. Germline-derived CDR1 and CDR2 are MDHEN and SYDVKM. There are 13 residues in the CDR3. The CDR3 region is CASSDGGNQPQHF. In nucleotides, the CDR3 is TGTGCCAGCAGTGATGGAGGCAATCAGCCCCAGCATTTT. The complete variable domain, with remaining parts taken from reference TRBV28 and TRBJ1-5, reads DVKVTQSSRYLVKRTGEKVFLECVQDMDHENMFWYRQDPGLGLRLIYFSYDVKMKEKGDIPEGYSVSREKKERFSLILESASTNQTSMYLCASSDGGNQPQHFGDGTRLSIL.

The V and J genes are TRBV14 and TRBJ2-1, with D tentatively TRBD2 (6 bases). Per the germline V gene, CDR1 is SGHDN and CDR2 is FVKESK. There are 16 residues in the CDR3. The V gene lost 4 bases and the J gene lost 0 bases, with 13 bases spanning the gap. CDR3 nucleotides: TGTGCCAGCAGCCCCTCCGCGGGGCACTCCTACAATGAGCAGTTCTTC. Its protein product is CASSPSAGHSYNEQFF. Using reference TRBV14 and TRBJ2-1 for the parts outside the CDR3, the full variable domain is EAGVTQFPSHSVIEKGQTVTLRCDPISGHDNLYWYRRVMGKEIKFLLHFVKESKQDESGMPNNRFLAERTGGTYSTLKVQPAELEDSGVYFCASSPSAGHSYNEQFFGPGTRLTVL.

The rearrangement joins TRBV6-5 to TRBJ2-3; TRBD2 is a possible D gene (6 bases). The V end was cut by 6 bases, the J end by 1 base, with 14 bases between. The CDR3 covers 15 residues. CDR1 and CDR2 (germline): MNHEY, SVGAGI. CDR3 sequence reads: CASSLADRGTDTQYF. The DNA of the CDR3 is TGTGCCAGCAGCTTAGCGGATCGCGGCACAGATACGCAGTATTTT.

The J gene is TRBJ2-6, the V gene TRBV29-1; the D gene is possibly TRBD1 (6 bases). CDR3 length equals 15 residues. In germline, CDR1 is SQVTM, CDR2 ANQGSEA. Trimming removed 4 bases at V and 2 bases at J, with 12 bases between. The CDR3 DNA sequence: TGCAGCGTTGTCATAACAGGGCCTGGGGCCAACGTCCTGACTTTC. As protein: CSVVITGPGANVLTF.

The chain employs TRBV10-2 and TRBJ1-1, with 7 nucleotides matching TRBD1. The germline V gene encodes CDR1 WSHSY and CDR2 SAAADI. The J segment lost 3 bases and the V segment lost 0 bases, leaving 10 bases of the junction unmatched. The CDR3 totals 17 residues. The CDR3 sequence is CASSESMAGGRDTEAFF. The CDR3 DNA follows: TGCGCCAGCAGTGAGTCGATGGCAGGGGGTAGGGACACTGAAGCTTTCTTT.

This chain connects TRBV27 to TRBJ2-6, with D maybe TRBD2 (5 bases). Germline V lookup: CDR1 MNHEY, CDR2 SMNVEV (reference sequence). The CDR3 runs 15 residues. The V gene lost 4 bases and the J gene lost 3 bases, with 10 bases spanning the gap. This chain's CDR3 is CASSSLRDGANVLTF. CDR3 nucleotides: TGTGCCAGCAGTTCCCTACGGGATGGGGCCAACGTCCTGACTTTC. Full variable domain (outside the CDR3, taken from reference TRBV27 and TRBJ2-6): EAQVTQNPRYLITVTGKKLTVTCSQNMNHEYMSWYRQDPGLGLRQIYYSMNVEVTDKGDVPEGYKVSRKEKRNFPLILESPSPNQTSLYFCASSSLRDGANVLTFGAGSRLTVL.

V gene TRBV19 combines with J gene TRBJ2-2, with D maybe TRBD2 (6 bases). Germline CDR1 reads LNHDA; CDR2 reads SQIVND (reference sequence). This CDR3 contains 14 residues. Trimming left V 7 bases short and J 1 base short, with 10 bases between. CDR3: CASNGLKNTGELFF. CDR3 nucleotide sequence: TGTGCCAGTAACGGACTAAAGAACACCGGGGAGCTGTTTTTT. Complete variable domain (other parts from reference TRBV19 and TRBJ2-2): DGGITQSPKYLFRKEGQNVTLSCEQNLNHDAMYWYRQDPGQGLRLIYYSQIVNDFQKGDIAEGYSVSREKKESFPLTVTSAQKNPTAFYLCASNGLKNTGELFFGEGSRLTVL.

The gene calls are TRBV5-6 and TRBJ2-1; possibly TRBD2 for D (6 bases). V lost 4 bases to trimming and J lost 5 bases, with 19 bases between them. CDR3 length: 16 residues. The V gene's germline CDR1 is SGHDT and CDR2 YYEEEE. The CDR3 nucleotides read TGTGCCAGCAGCGTGCCGTGGGGACTGGGAAACAATGAGCAGTTCTTC. This translates into CASSVPWGLGNNEQFF.

The chain links TRBV7-9 to TRBJ2-7; D is undetermined. The germline gives CDR1 SEHNR, CDR2 FQNEAQ (reference sequence). This CDR3 spans 13 amino acids. The V end was cut by 1 base, the J end by 7 bases, with 11 bases between. The CDR3 region is CASSLGTFGEQYF. DNA of the CDR3: TGTGCCAGCAGCTTAGGTACTTTCGGGGAGCAGTACTTC.

The J gene is TRBJ2-1, the V gene TRBV4-1; TRBD2 matches 8 bases. V shed 9 bases and J 10 bases; nucleotides not matched to a gene: 11. CDR1 is MGHRA, CDR2 YSYEKL, per germline. The CDR3 extends over 13 amino acids. CDR3 DNA: TGCGCCAGTTCAGCGGGAGACTGGGCCGAGCAGTTCTTC. As protein: CASSAGDWAEQFF.

This rearrangement joins TRBV9 to TRBJ2-7; maybe TRBD1 (6 bases). V was trimmed by 0 bases and J by 6 bases, leaving 16 bases between them. The CDR3 has 15 amino acids. Germline values: CDR1 SGDLS, CDR2 YYNGEE. The CDR3 sequence: CASSVVAGTPGEQYF. DNA for the CDR3: TGTGCCAGCAGCGTAGTCGCCGGGACACCGGGCGAGCAGTACTTC.

The V call is TRBV11-2, the J call TRBJ2-1; 7 bases map to TRBD2. CDR1 SGHAT and CDR2 FQNNGV come from the germline V gene. The ends lost 1 base at V and 9 bases at J; junction bases unmatched: 9. The CDR3 covers 15 residues. The CDR3 is CASSLGSAGEGEQFF. Written as DNA, the CDR3 is TGTGCCAGCAGCTTAGGATCTGCGGGGGAGGGTGAGCAGTTCTTC.

The sample holds one count of this clone. The genes are TRBV23-1 and TRBJ1-1, with TRBD1 matching 9 bases. TRBV23-1 is an ORF for which the function is uncertain. J was trimmed by 3 bases and V by 6 bases; bases with no gene match: 5. The CDR3 has 14 amino acids. CDR3 bases: TGCGCCAGCAGCACACAGGGGGCTTACACTGAAGCTTTCTTT. Translating it yields CASSTQGAYTEAFF.

The V call is TRBV6-1, the J call TRBJ1-4; the D gene is possibly TRBD1 (6 bases). V lost 0 bases, J lost 0 bases, and 20 bases lay in between. Germline V gives CDR1 MNHNS, CDR2 SASEGT. There are 20 residues in the CDR3. CDR3: CASSEALLHGTRSTNEKLFF. CDR3 nucleotides: TGTGCCAGCAGTGAAGCGCTTCTCCACGGGACAAGATCAACTAATGAAAAACTGTTTTTT.

This clone appeared a single time. The genes are TRBV4-3 and TRBJ2-3; the match to TRBD2 covers 7 bases. Germline CDR1 reads LGHNA; CDR2 reads YSLEER. V lost 4 bases to trimming and J lost 0 bases; unmatched junction nucleotides: 4. The CDR3 is 15 amino acids. The CDR3 spells CASSPSLASTDTQYF. The CDR3 DNA is TGCGCCAGCAGCCCCTCACTAGCGAGCACAGATACGCAGTATTTT.

The chain combines TRBV4-1 with TRBJ2-3, with D uncertain. CDR1 MGHRA and CDR2 YSYEKL come from the germline V gene. This CDR3 contains 13 residues. Trimming removed 4 bases at V and 5 bases at J, with 10 bases between. This CDR3 reads CASSPIWLDTQYF. In DNA, the CDR3 is TGCGCCAGCAGCCCAATCTGGCTAGATACGCAGTATTTT.

Here the CDR3 reads CASRPMTGKTDTGELFF. The CDR3 region has the DNA TGTGCCAGTAGACCGATGACAGGGAAGACGGACACCGGGGAGCTGTTTTTT. The V gene is TRBV19, the J gene TRBJ2-2; 7 bases line up with TRBD1. Germline CDR1 and CDR2: LNHDA and SQIVND (reference sequence). The CDR3 runs 17 residues. The junction had 13 bases not matched to a gene; V was cut back by 6 bases and J by 3 bases. Using reference TRBV19 and TRBJ2-2 for the parts outside the CDR3, the full variable domain is DGGITQSPKYLFRKEGQNVTLSCEQNLNHDAMYWYRQDPGQGLRLIYYSQIVNDFQKGDIAEGYSVSREKKESFPLTVTSAQKNPTAFYLCASRPMTGKTDTGELFFGEGSRLTVL.

The chain couples TRBV27 to TRBJ2-7; no clear D. The V and J ends lost 3 bases and 4 bases respectively, with 16 bases between them. The CDR3 is 15 residues long. Germline V CDR1 and CDR2: MNHEY, SMNVEV (reference sequence). The chain's CDR3 is CASSLGSATIYEQYF. The CDR3 DNA is TGTGCCAGCAGTTTGGGCTCTGCGACGATTTACGAGCAGTACTTC.

The rearrangement uses TRBV7-9 and TRBJ1-2; 7 bases agree with TRBD1. This CDR3 has 14 amino acids. CDR1 and CDR2 from the germline V gene are SEHNR and FQNEAQ (reference sequence). The junction had 12 bases not matched to a gene; V was cut back by 5 bases and J by 9 bases. The CDR3 sequence: CASSPQGGSVSYTF. CDR3 nucleotide sequence: TGTGCCAGCAGCCCCCAGGGGGGATCGGTTAGCTACACCTTC.

The chain recombines TRBV4-2 with TRBJ2-2; perhaps TRBD1 as D (5 bases). Looked up from germline, CDR1 is LGHNA and CDR2 is YNFKEQ. V shed 1 base and J shed 4 bases, with 13 bases lying between them. The CDR3 loop spans 16 amino acids. The DNA for the CDR3 is TGTGCCAGCAGCCAAGTCCCTGGGCAGGGCACCGGGGAGCTGTTTTTT. Its translation: CASSQVPGQGTGELFF.

The chain recombines TRBV6-5 with TRBJ2-3, with D perhaps TRBD2 (5 bases). The V gene lost 10 bases and the J gene lost 1 base, with 18 bases spanning the gap. The CDR3 covers 15 residues. The germline V gene encodes CDR1 MNHEY and CDR2 SVGAGI. CDR3 residues: CATQLRGIGTDTQYF. Here the CDR3 DNA reads TGTGCCACACAACTACGGGGTATTGGCACAGATACGCAGTATTTT.

The chain is built from TRBV10-3 and TRBJ1-2; D perhaps matches TRBD1 (5 bases). The CDR3 runs to 14 residues. CDR1 is ENHRY, CDR2 SYGVKD, per germline. V lost 5 bases and J lost 2, with 12 bases in between. The CDR3 DNA follows: TGTGCCATCAGTCAGTGGGGCACCAACTATGGCTACACCTTC. Translation gives CAISQWGTNYGYTF.

CDR3 sequence: CASSEAFDRTYEQYF. The CDR3 bases are TGTGCCAGCAGTGAAGCTTTCGACAGGACCTACGAGCAGTACTTC. The gene calls are TRBV6-1 and TRBJ2-7, with D possibly TRBD1 on 6 matching bases. V was pared by 0 bases and J by 2 bases, with 11 bases between. Germline CDR1 MNHNS, CDR2 SASEGT. There are 15 residues in the CDR3.

This chain joins TRBV30 and TRBJ2-3; D unclear. Trimming removed 1 base from V and 2 bases from J, with 4 bases in between. CDR1 GTSNPN and CDR2 SVGIG come from the germline V gene (reference sequence). The CDR3 has 12 amino acids. The CDR3 coding sequence is TGTGCCTGGAGTGCTCTCACAGATACGCAGTATTTT. Protein product: CAWSALTDTQYF.

CDR3 amino acids: CASSLVGASYEQYF. The CDR3 region has the DNA TGTGCCAGCAGCTTAGTGGGAGCGAGTTACGAGCAGTACTTC. The V call is TRBV11-1, the J call TRBJ2-7; the D gene is possibly TRBD2 (5 bases). The CDR3 has 14 residues. Deletions cut 1 base from V and 4 bases from J, with 11 bases between. Per the germline V gene, CDR1 is SGHAT and CDR2 is FQDESV (reference sequence).